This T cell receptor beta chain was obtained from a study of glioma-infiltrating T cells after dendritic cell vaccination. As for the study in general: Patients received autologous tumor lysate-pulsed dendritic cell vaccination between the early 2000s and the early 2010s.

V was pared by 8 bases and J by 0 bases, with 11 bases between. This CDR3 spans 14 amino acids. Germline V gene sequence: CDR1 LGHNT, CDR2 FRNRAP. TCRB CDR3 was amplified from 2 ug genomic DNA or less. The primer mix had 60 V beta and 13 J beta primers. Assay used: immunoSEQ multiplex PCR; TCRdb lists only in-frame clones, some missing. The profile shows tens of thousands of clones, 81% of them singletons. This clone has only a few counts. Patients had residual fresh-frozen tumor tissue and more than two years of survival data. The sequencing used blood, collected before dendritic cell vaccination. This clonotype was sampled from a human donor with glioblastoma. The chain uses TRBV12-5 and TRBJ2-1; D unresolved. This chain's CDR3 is CASTEPSSYNEQFF. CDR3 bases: TGTGCTAGTACAGAACCGAGCTCCTACAATGAGCAGTTCTTC.